This T cell receptor beta chain is drawn from a study of blood T cell repertoires in COVID-19. In the study overall: Acute and convalescent COVID-19 samples came from the United States, Italy and Spain.

In the original workflow: Reference gene primers were amplified, and this amplification served to estimate nucleated cell counts. Assay: immunoSEQ multiplex PCR; the TCRdb copy retains only in-frame clones and omits some. Clone size and the V and J calls come from that table; the DNA yielded D and trimming. The sample records some 70,000 clones, 70% to 90% being singletons. Recruited during active infection, patients (from Seattle) were subsequently followed longitudinally. This CDR3 spans 14 amino acids. CDR1 is MNHEY and CDR2 is SVGAGI in the germline V gene. The germline V and J ends were trimmed by 6 bases and 8 bases, with 17 bases remaining between them.

The clonotype was recovered from a woman aged 45-65 years with COVID-19, enrolled during active disease. The rearrangement uses TRBV6-5 and TRBJ2-1; weak D call: TRBD1 (5 bases). Input material: peripheral blood. The CDR3 loop is CASSLGRRPYEQFF. The CDR3 nucleotides are TGTGCCAGCAGCTTGGGGCGTCGACCCTATGAGCAGTTCTTC.